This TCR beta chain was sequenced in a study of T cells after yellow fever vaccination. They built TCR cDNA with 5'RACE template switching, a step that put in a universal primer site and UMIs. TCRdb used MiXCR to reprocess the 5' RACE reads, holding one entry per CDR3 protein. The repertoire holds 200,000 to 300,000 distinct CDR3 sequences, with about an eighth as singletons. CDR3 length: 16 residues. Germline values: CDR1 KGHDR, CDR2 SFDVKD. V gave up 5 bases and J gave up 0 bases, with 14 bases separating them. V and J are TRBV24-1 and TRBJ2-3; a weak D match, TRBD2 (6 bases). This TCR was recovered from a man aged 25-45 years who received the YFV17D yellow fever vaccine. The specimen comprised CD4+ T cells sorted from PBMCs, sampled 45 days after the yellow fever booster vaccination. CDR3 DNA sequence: TGTGCCACCAGTGTGGGGGGAAGGTGGAGCACAGATACGCAGTATTTT. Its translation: CATSVGGRWSTDTQYF.